This T cell receptor (beta chain) was captured by sequencing in a study of tumor-infiltrating lymphocytes in localized non-small cell lung cancer. Looking at the study overall: Some samples were collected after neoadjuvant chemotherapy; smokers, never-smokers and several histologies were included.

Measured with immunoSEQ multiplex PCR; TCRdb has only the in-frame clones, and not every one. The sample lists roughly 9,900 clones; 63% were seen once. Study-level points and caveats: Technical variation could not be separated from intratumor heterogeneity here. Immunotypes IM1 and IM2 had similar TCR-derived T-cell fractions.

By share of the sample, this clone is medium-sized. The antigen is undetermined. CDR1 and CDR2 (germline): MNHEY, SMNVEV (reference sequence). CDR3 length equals 16 residues. With 0 bases removed from V and 4 bases from J, the gap between germline ends came to 13 bases. The receptor's source is a human donor with non-small cell lung cancer. V gene TRBV27 combines with J gene TRBJ2-1, with D possibly being TRBD2 (5 bases). Sequenced sample: lung tumor tissue. The CDR3 sequence: CASSLSGLTRYNEQFF. The CDR3 DNA sequence: TGTGCCAGCAGTTTATCTGGACTGACGCGATACAATGAGCAGTTCTTC.